A single sample is the source of the 27 T cell receptor beta chains below, sequenced in a study of patients and donors after allogeneic stem cell transplantation. TCRdb analysed the RT-PCR reads with MiXCR anew, one entry per CDR3 protein. This table holds some 230,000 distinct CDR3 sequences, roughly 13% found once. Input material: blood, either unsorted or a sorted T cell fraction (not recorded which). The receptors stem from a human donor who was either an allogeneic HSCT recipient or a stem cell or donor lymphocyte infusion donor (not recorded which). It is not recorded whose cells these are; they may come from a transplant donor.

The chain carries TRBV12-3 or TRBV12-4 and TRBJ1-2, with D uncertain. V lost 6 bases and J lost 6, with 8 bases in between. The CDR3 loop spans 11 amino acids. DNA of the CDR3: TGTGCCAGCAGCAGTAGGCATGGCTACACCTTC. This codes for CASSSRHGYTF.

This clonotype was detected a few times. The chain links TRBV3-1 to TRBJ2-5; D possibly corresponds to TRBD1 (5 bases). This CDR3 has 14 amino acids. Germline-derived CDR1 and CDR2 are LGHDT and YNNKEL (reference sequence). V was clipped by 1 base and J by 5 bases, with 11 bases between them. The CDR3 nucleotides are TGTGCCAGCAGCCAAGTGGGGCTGTCTGAGACCCAGTACTTC. It encodes CASSQVGLSETQYF.

In its sample, this clonotype was seen many times. This chain joins TRBV12-3 or TRBV12-4 and TRBJ2-3, with TRBD2 matching 8 bases. The CDR3 runs 16 residues. Germline trimming cut 1 base from V and 5 bases from J; bases unmatched to any gene: 8. In DNA, the CDR3 is TGTGCCAGCAGTTTAGGGACTAGCTTGTCTGGAGATACGCAGTATTTT. This codes for CASSLGTSLSGDTQYF.

This clonotype was picked up a small number of times. The V and J genes are TRBV25-1 and TRBJ1-6; D remains unclear. There are 14 residues in the CDR3. V was trimmed by 10 bases and J by 0 bases, leaving 10 bases between them. Germline loops: CDR1 MGHDK, CDR2 SYGVNS. The DNA for the CDR3 is TGTGCCACCAAGGGCGGCTCCTATAATTCACCCCTCCACTTT. Translated: CATKGGSYNSPLHF. Using reference TRBV25-1 and TRBJ1-6 for the parts outside the CDR3, the full variable domain is EADIYQTPRYLVIGTGKKITLECSQTMGHDKMYWYQQDPGMELHLIHYSYGVNSTEKGDLSSESTVSRIRTEHFPLTLESARPSHTSQYLCATKGGSYNSPLHFGNGTRLTVT.

The chain couples TRBV7-8 to TRBJ2-3; 8 nucleotides match TRBD2. There are 16 residues in the CDR3. V was clipped by 0 bases and J by 4 bases; unmatched bases: 6. Germline CDR1 SGHVS, CDR2 FQNEAQ. Here the CDR3 reads CASSLAGGGRADTQYF. The CDR3 nucleotides are TGTGCCAGCAGCTTAGCTGGCGGGGGGCGGGCAGATACGCAGTATTTT. The full variable domain, its missing parts supplied by reference TRBV7-8 and TRBJ2-3, is GAGVSQSPRYKVAKRGQDVALRCDPISGHVSLFWYQQALGQGPEFLTYFQNEAQLDKSGLPSDRFFAERPEGSVSTLKIQRTQQEDSAVYLCASSLAGGGRADTQYFGPGTRLTVL.

This clonotype was counted many times. This rearrangement joins TRBV12-3 or TRBV12-4 to TRBJ2-5; D gene unclear. The CDR3 covers 12 residues. Trimming shortened V by 5 bases and J by 4 bases, and 8 bases separated the two germline ends. The CDR3 nucleotides are TGTGCCAGCAGTCTAGGGTTAGAGACCCAGTACTTC. Translated, it gives CASSLGLETQYF.

This chain connects TRBV20-1 to TRBJ2-1; maybe TRBD1 (5 bases). The CDR3 runs 13 residues. Germline V gene data show CDR1 as DFQATT and CDR2 as SNEGSKA (reference sequence). V was clipped by 4 bases and J by 4 bases, with 11 bases between them. In DNA form, the CDR3 reads TGCAGTGCTACCCACGACAGATACAATGAGCAGTTCTTC. Protein sequence: CSATHDRYNEQFF.

CDR3 amino acids: CASSAWGGELFF. DNA for the CDR3: TGTGCCAGCAGCGCCTGGGGGGGGGAGCTGTTTTTT. The rearrangement links TRBV13 to TRBJ2-2; the D gene could be TRBD1 or TRBD2 (5 bases each). V was clipped by 5 bases and J by 8 bases, with 9 bases between them. The CDR3 is made up of 12 amino acids. In germline, CDR1 is PRHDT, CDR2 FYEKMQ (reference sequence).

This clonotype was detected once. V usage is TRBV2 and J usage is TRBJ2-5; the D call may be TRBD1 or TRBD2 (5 bases each). The germline CDR1 and CDR2 sequences are SNHLY and FYNNEI. With 1 base removed from V and 4 bases from J, the gap between germline ends came to 7 bases. There are 13 residues in the CDR3. The CDR3: CASSEVGGETQYF. In DNA form, the CDR3 reads TGTGCCAGCAGTGAAGTTGGGGGAGAGACCCAGTACTTC.

The table lists this clonotype with a few counts. V gene TRBV4-3 combines with J gene TRBJ1-2; maybe TRBD1 (5 bases). Germline V gene lookup returns CDR1 LGHNA and CDR2 YSLEER. The V end was cut by 1 base, the J end by 4 bases, with 13 bases between. This CDR3 has 15 residues. CDR3 coding DNA: TGCGCCAGCAGCCAAGCCGGGGCGGGGAGCTATGGCTACACCTTC. It specifies CASSQAGAGSYGYTF.

This rearrangement joins TRBV18 to TRBJ2-1; 9 nucleotides line up with TRBD2. The CDR3 has 14 amino acids. V shed 6 bases, J shed 8 bases, and the junction held 8 bases outside the gene matches. The germline V gene encodes CDR1 KGHSH and CDR2 LQKENI. CDR3 amino acids: CASSFRGGAYEQFF. DNA for the CDR3: TGTGCCAGCTCGTTCCGCGGGGGGGCATATGAGCAGTTCTTC.

The sample holds many counts of this clonotype. The rearrangement links TRBV7-2 to TRBJ2-5, with D hard to call. Germline CDR1 and CDR2: SGHTA and FQGNSA. Trimming took off 2 bases at V and 4 bases at J, with 8 bases between the two ends. This CDR3 has 13 residues. Written as DNA, the CDR3 is TGTGCCAGCAGCTTATTCATTAGAGAGACCCAGTACTTC. Its protein product is CASSLFIRETQYF.

This clonotype was recorded many times. The J gene is TRBJ2-1, the V gene TRBV6-5; possible D gene TRBD2, 6 bases. This CDR3 is built from 14 residues. Trimming pared 6 bases from V and 9 bases from J, leaving 18 bases between. From germline, CDR1 is MNHEY and CDR2 SVGAGI. This CDR3 is CASSYRAGGTEQFF. DNA of the CDR3: TGTGCCAGCAGCTACAGAGCGGGTGGGACTGAGCAGTTCTTC.

In this sample, this clonotype turned up a few times. The V and J genes are TRBV5-4 and TRBJ2-1; 10 bases match TRBD2. The CDR3 consists of 15 residues. Germline CDR1 and CDR2: SGHNT and YYREEE (reference sequence). After removal of 4 bases from V and 4 bases from J, the junction contained 5 bases not matched to a gene. CDR3 nucleotides: TGTGCCAGCAGCGTGACTAGCGGGTTTTACAATGAGCAGTTCTTC. Translating it yields CASSVTSGFYNEQFF.

The chain employs TRBV15 and TRBJ1-2; D call uncertain. Germline assignment: CDR1 LNHNV and CDR2 YYDKDF (reference sequence). This CDR3 has 13 amino acids. Between the trimmed V and J ends, which lost 6 bases and 7 bases, there was a span of 15 bases. The DNA of the CDR3 is TGTGCCACCAGTAGGGCTGGAACTGGTGGCTACACCTTC. It translates to CATSRAGTGGYTF.

This clonotype was counted ten times or more. The rearrangement links TRBV5-1 to TRBJ2-3; no definite D call. The CDR3 has 13 amino acids. Germline CDR1 and CDR2: SGHRS and YFSETQ. The V gene lost 1 base and the J gene lost 6 bases, with 9 bases spanning the gap. This chain's CDR3 is CASSLPQLDTQYF. CDR3 nucleotide sequence: TGCGCCAGCAGCTTGCCGCAATTGGATACGCAGTATTTT.

In its sample, this clonotype was seen many times. This rearrangement joins TRBV6-5 to TRBJ1-1; TRBD1 matches 7 bases. The CDR3 consists of 13 residues. The V segment lost 1 base and the J segment 8 bases; nucleotides outside the gene matches: 4. Germline loops: CDR1 MNHEY, CDR2 SVGAGI. CDR3: CASSYWDSPEAFF. The CDR3 region has the DNA TGTGCCAGCAGTTACTGGGACAGCCCAGAAGCTTTCTTT.

This clonotype was recorded a few times. CDR3 residues: CASSTQTSGDSDTQYF. CDR3 sequence (DNA): TGTGCCAGTAGTACACAGACTAGCGGGGACTCAGATACGCAGTATTTT. This chain joins TRBV19 and TRBJ2-3; 11 bases agree with TRBD2. Germline V CDR1 and CDR2: LNHDA, SQIVND (reference sequence). V lost 4 bases to trimming and J lost 4 bases; unmatched junction nucleotides: 7. The length of the CDR3 is 16 residues. The whole variable domain, filled in from reference TRBV19 and TRBJ2-3, reads DGGITQSPKYLFRKEGQNVTLSCEQNLNHDAMYWYRQDPGQGLRLIYYSQIVNDFQKGDIAEGYSVSREKKESFPLTVTSAQKNPTAFYLCASSTQTSGDSDTQYFGPGTRLTVL.

Many counts were recorded for this clonotype. The chain carries TRBV14 and TRBJ2-5; D gene ambiguous. Germline-derived CDR1 and CDR2 are SGHDN and FVKESK. Trimming took off 0 bases at V and 6 bases at J, with 5 bases between the two ends. The CDR3 has 12 amino acids. The CDR3 DNA reads TGTGCCAGCAGCCAAGAACGAAAGACCCAGTACTTC. As protein: CASSQERKTQYF.

The chain is built from TRBV3-1 and TRBJ2-6; D is ambiguous. Looked up from germline, CDR1 is LGHDT and CDR2 is YNNKEL (reference sequence). The CDR3 length is 13 residues. Trimming stripped 7 bases from V and 3 bases from J, with 7 bases between. Written as DNA, the CDR3 is TGTGCCAGCATGGTCGGTGGGGCCAACGTCCTGACTTTC. It is translated as CASMVGGANVLTF.

This chain uses TRBV5-1 with TRBJ2-3; 12 bases match TRBD2. The CDR3 length is 17 residues. The junction had 7 bases not matched to a gene; V was cut back by 4 bases and J by 1 base. Germline values: CDR1 SGHRS, CDR2 YFSETQ. The CDR3 protein is CASSPGLAGSRTDTQYF. CDR3 bases: TGCGCCAGCAGCCCCGGACTAGCGGGGTCTCGCACAGATACGCAGTATTTT.

In nucleotides, the CDR3 is TGTGCCTGGAACGGACGGGCAGACAATGAGCAGTTCTTC. Translation: CAWNGRADNEQFF. The rearrangement uses TRBV30 and TRBJ2-1; D is unclear. The ends were cut back, 4 bases at V and 5 bases at J, with 12 bases in the middle. The CDR3 is 13 residues long. Germline CDR1 GTSNPN, CDR2 SVGIG (reference sequence).

This clonotype appeared a single time. V usage is TRBV15 and J usage is TRBJ2-7, with D maybe TRBD2 (5 bases). V was pared by 1 base and J by 0 bases, with 7 bases between. The CDR3 loop spans 14 amino acids. Germline V lookup: CDR1 LNHNV, CDR2 YYDKDF (reference sequence). CDR3 sequence: CATSRAGNSYEQYF. CDR3 in DNA: TGTGCCACCAGCAGAGCGGGGAACTCCTACGAGCAGTACTTC.

Only a few counts were recorded for this clonotype. CDR3 sequence (DNA): TGTGCCAGCAGTTACGGGCAGTCTAGAGGAGATACGCAGTATTTT. Protein: CASSYGQSRGDTQYF. V usage is TRBV6-5 and J usage is TRBJ2-3; D call uncertain. This CDR3 spans 15 amino acids. Deletions cut 2 bases from V and 5 bases from J, with 14 bases between. In germline, CDR1 is MNHEY, CDR2 SVGAGI.

The chain links TRBV2 to TRBJ2-2; D is undetermined. V lost 7 bases and J lost 1, with 7 bases in between. CDR3 length: 13 amino acids. Germline CDR1 reads SNHLY; CDR2 reads FYNNEI. CDR3 sequence (DNA): TGTGCCAGCAAGAGACAGAACACCGGGGAGCTGTTTTTT. This gives the protein CASKRQNTGELFF.

This chain uses TRBV20-1 with TRBJ2-1; D not certain. V lost 0 bases, J lost 6 bases, and 12 bases lay in between. The CDR3 has 14 amino acids. Per the germline V gene, CDR1 is DFQATT and CDR2 is SNEGSKA (reference sequence). The CDR3 region has the DNA TGCAGTGCTAGAGATCCGGCAGGCACCAATGAGCAGTTCTTC. Translated, it gives CSARDPAGTNEQFF.

V and J are TRBV5-1 and TRBJ1-1; TRBD1 matches at 8 bases. CDR1 is SGHRS, CDR2 YFSETQ, per germline. The length of the CDR3 is 13 residues. J gave up 7 bases and V 0 bases, and 2 bases lay outside the gene matches. CDR3 nucleotides: TGCGCCAGCAGCTTGGGGGGACAGGTTGAAGCTTTCTTT. It is translated as CASSLGGQVEAFF.